These T cell receptor beta chains were read from a single sample in a study of PD-L1 blockade in urothelial cancer. Clones were read by immunoSEQ multiplex PCR, and TCRdb kept only the in-frame ones, dropping some. This sample yields 40,000 or so clones, of which 80% to 95% are seen a single time; 11% belongs to the top ten. The material was PBMCs, obtained around atezolizumab (anti-PD-L1) treatment. The receptors here all came from an older woman with urothelial cancer. Both conserved end residues are part of each CDR3. Each record gives: D gene, V gene, clone size, J gene, CDR3 protein, CDR3 DNA. The D gene is left open where the match is weak. Rows may omit the clone size; those that give it use once, few, many or a size class.

NA,TRBV7-8,NA,TRBJ2-7,CASSLDRSYEQYF,TGTGCCAGCAGCTTAGACAGATCCTACGAGCAGTACTTC
NA,TRBV2,NA,TRBJ2-3,CASIKGVSTDTQYF,TGTGCCTCGATCAAAGGGGTTAGCACAGATACGCAGTATTTT
NA,TRBV9,NA,TRBJ2-5,CASSATGPQETQYF,TGTGCCAGCAGCGCAACAGGGCCCCAAGAGACCCAGTACTTC
NA,TRBV30,NA,TRBJ2-5,CAWSVGRGWETQYF,TGTGCCTGGAGTGTTGGGAGGGGGTGGGAGACCCAGTACTTC
TRBD2,TRBV7-3,NA,TRBJ2-3,CASSLNHGRLVDTQYF,TGTGCCAGCAGCTTAAATCACGGGAGGCTGGTAGATACGCAGTATTTT
NA,TRBV29-1,NA,TRBJ2-7,CSVDGGSYEQYF,TGCAGCGTTGATGGGGGGTCCTACGAGCAGTACTTC
TRBD1,TRBV5-1,NA,TRBJ2-1,CASSLGQGAVDEQFF,TGCGCCAGCAGCTTGGGGCAGGGGGCGGTCGATGAGCAGTTCTTC
NA,TRBV25-1,NA,TRBJ2-7,CASSATLLTIGHEQYF,TGTGCCAGCAGTGCGACCCTCCTGACTATAGGCCACGAGCAGTACTTC
NA,TRBV6-5,NA,TRBJ1-1,CASSYSQGMNTEAFF,TGTGCCAGCAGTTACTCGCAGGGAATGAACACTGAAGCTTTCTTT
TRBD2,TRBV7-8,NA,TRBJ2-1,CASSLVGASGVYNEQFF,TGTGCCAGCAGCTTAGTGGGGGCTAGCGGGGTCTACAATGAGCAGTTCTTC
NA,TRBV18,once,TRBJ2-5,CASSPTVQQETQYF,TGTGCCAGCTCACCGACAGTCCAACAAGAGACCCAGTACTTC
TRBD2,TRBV4-1,once,TRBJ2-2,CASSNIAGWGTGELFF,TGCGCCAGCAGCAATATAGCGGGATGGGGCACCGGGGAGCTGTTTTTT
NA,TRBV6-1,few,TRBJ1-1,CASTPKRQLGTEAFF,TGTGCCAGCACTCCTAAGCGACAGTTGGGCACTGAAGCTTTCTTT
TRBD2,TRBV5-1,NA,TRBJ2-5,CASNAISGRRETQYF,TGCGCCAGCAACGCCATTAGCGGGAGAAGAGAGACCCAGTACTTC
TRBD1,TRBV18,NA,TRBJ1-5,CASSPRQGQSNQPQHF,TGTGCCAGCTCACCACGACAGGGGCAGAGCAATCAGCCCCAGCATTTT
TRBD1,TRBV2,NA,TRBJ1-2,CASRTTGNYGYTF,TGTGCCAGCAGGACGACAGGGAACTATGGCTACACCTTC
TRBD2,TRBV9,NA,TRBJ2-7,CASSFRPGTSVYEQYF,TGTGCCAGCAGTTTTCGTCCGGGGACTAGCGTTTACGAGCAGTACTTC
TRBD2,TRBV5-1,NA,TRBJ2-1,CASSLVGGIAYNEQFF,TGCGCCAGCAGCTTGGTGGGGGGGATCGCCTACAATGAGCAGTTCTTC
NA,TRBV7-9,NA,TRBJ2-7,CASSLDGHYEQYF,TGTGCCAGCAGCTTGGACGGACACTACGAGCAGTACTTC
TRBD1,TRBV9,NA,TRBJ2-6,CASSVGTGPEYGANVLTF,TGTGCCAGCAGCGTAGGGACAGGTCCTGAGTATGGGGCCAACGTCCTGACTTTC
TRBD1,TRBV5-1,once,TRBJ1-1,CASSSTTGISTEAFF,TGCGCCAGCAGCTCTACGACAGGGATCAGCACTGAAGCTTTCTTT
NA,TRBV6-5,NA,TRBJ2-3,CASSYSPGGTDTQYF,TGTGCCAGCAGTTACTCCCCCGGGGGCACAGATACGCAGTATTTT
NA,TRBV5-4,once,TRBJ2-2,CASSLRRNSNTGELFF,TGTGCCAGCAGCTTGAGGCGGAACTCGAACACCGGGGAGCTGTTTTTT
NA,TRBV28,NA,TRBJ2-1,CASSLEGSRFRQFF,TGTGCCAGCAGTTTAGAGGGCTCTCGATTCCGACAGTTCTTC
TRBD2,TRBV5-1,NA,TRBJ2-1,CASSHSGTRRYNEQFF,TGCGCCAGCAGCCACTCCGGGACTAGGCGCTACAATGAGCAGTTCTTC
NA,TRBV7-3,NA,TRBJ2-1,CASSLLLGAAYNEQFF,TGTGCCAGCAGCTTATTATTGGGGGCGGCCTACAATGAGCAGTTCTTC
NA,TRBV27,NA,TRBJ2-3,CASSRDRGDTQYF,TGTGCCAGCAGCCGTGATAGGGGAGATACGCAGTATTTT
TRBD2,TRBV6-5,NA,TRBJ2-7,CASSQAGLAIQQYF,TGTGCCAGCAGTCAAGCCGGACTAGCTATACAGCAGTACTTC
NA,TRBV4-3,NA,TRBJ1-5,CASSQEAGDQPQHF,TGCGCCAGCAGCCAAGAGGCCGGGGATCAGCCCCAGCATTTT
TRBD2,TRBV28,NA,TRBJ2-5,CASSDPGLAGQETQYF,TGTGCCAGCAGTGACCCGGGACTAGCGGGCCAAGAGACCCAGTACTTC
NA,TRBV27,NA,TRBJ1-5,CASSLTFYSNQPQHF,TGTGCCAGCAGTTTGACTTTCTATAGCAATCAGCCCCAGCATTTT
TRBD1,TRBV29-1,NA,TRBJ2-2,CSVWDRDHTGELFF,TGCAGCGTTTGGGACAGGGACCACACCGGGGAGCTGTTTTTT
NA,TRBV6-6,once,TRBJ2-7,CASSYSSLPPYEQYF,TGTGCCAGCAGTTACTCCTCTCTCCCCCCTTACGAGCAGTACTTC
NA,TRBV29-1,NA,TRBJ2-7,CSGLDSQDYEQYF,TGCAGCGGACTGGACAGCCAAGATTACGAGCAGTACTTC
TRBD1,TRBV2,NA,TRBJ2-1,CASSGLRDRGWGNEQFF,TGTGCCAGCAGCGGACTTAGGGACAGGGGATGGGGCAATGAGCAGTTCTTC
TRBD2,TRBV27,NA,TRBJ2-7,CASSLTPTSGAYEQYF,TGTGCCAGCAGTTTAACGCCGACTAGCGGAGCCTACGAGCAGTACTTC
TRBD2,TRBV9,NA,TRBJ2-1,CASSVGAGLAGAYNEQFF,TGTGCCAGCAGCGTAGGGGCAGGACTAGCGGGAGCCTACAATGAGCAGTTCTTC
TRBD1,TRBV27,NA,TRBJ1-4,CASRDREEKLFF,TGTGCCAGCAGGGACAGGGAGGAAAAACTGTTTTTT
NA,TRBV7-6,once,TRBJ2-2,CASSPRRPGELFF,TGTGCCAGCAGCCCCCGGCGGCCCGGGGAGCTGTTTTTT
TRBD1,TRBV28,NA,TRBJ2-4,CASRRRGQGNIQYF,TGTGCCAGCAGGCGCAGAGGACAGGGAAACATTCAGTACTTC
NA,TRBV7-2,once,TRBJ1-4,CASSLVVGAGEKLFF,TGTGCCAGCAGCTTAGTTGTGGGGGCCGGCGAAAAACTGTTTTTT
NA,TRBV9,NA,TRBJ2-1,CASSVEGYNEQFF,TGTGCCAGCAGCGTAGAGGGGTACAATGAGCAGTTCTTC
TRBD1,TRBV11-2,NA,TRBJ2-7,CASSFPGQGSEQYF,TGTGCCAGCAGCTTTCCGGGACAGGGGAGCGAGCAGTACTTC
NA,TRBV28,few,TRBJ1-2,CASSPPGFDGYTF,TGTGCCAGCAGTCCCCCAGGGTTTGATGGCTACACCTTC
TRBD2,TRBV12-5,NA,TRBJ2-2,CASGSSGSLTGELFF,TGTGCTAGTGGTTCTAGCGGGAGTCTTACCGGGGAGCTGTTTTTT
NA,TRBV6-1,once,TRBJ2-1,CASRRTGTGVFF,TGTGCCAGCAGGAGGACGGGGACTGGAGTGTTCTTC
NA,TRBV6-5,NA,TRBJ2-2,CASSYDRVRAGELFF,TGTGCCAGCAGTTACGATAGAGTCCGTGCCGGGGAGCTGTTTTTT
NA,TRBV19,NA,TRBJ2-5,CASRMIGGQGETQYF,TGTGCCAGTAGGATGATTGGAGGTCAAGGAGAGACCCAGTACTTC
TRBD2,TRBV7-9,NA,TRBJ2-1,CASSLGLAGLNEQFF,TGTGCCAGCAGCTTAGGACTAGCGGGCCTCAATGAGCAGTTCTTC
TRBD1,TRBV5-1,NA,TRBJ2-7,CASSLPGQGGYEQYF,TGCGCCAGCAGCTTGCCTGGACAGGGTGGCTACGAGCAGTACTTC
NA,TRBV6-5,NA,TRBJ2-3,CASTIRGRLTDTQYF,TGTGCCAGCACCATACGCGGCAGACTCACAGATACGCAGTATTTT
TRBD1,TRBV18,NA,TRBJ1-5,CASSPGGQGAQPQHF,TGTGCCAGCTCCCCAGGGGGACAGGGGGCTCAGCCCCAGCATTTT
NA,TRBV7-9,NA,TRBJ2-5,CASSLGAGKKETQYF,TGTGCCAGCAGCTTAGGGGCAGGGAAGAAGGAGACCCAGTACTTC
NA,TRBV4-2,NA,TRBJ2-1,CASSQDGGYNEQFF,TGTGCCAGCAGCCAAGATGGGGGGTACAATGAGCAGTTCTTC
TRBD2,TRBV6-1,NA,TRBJ2-7,CASSEQASGKPPNEQYF,TGTGCCAGCAGTGAACAGGCTAGCGGGAAACCACCAAACGAGCAGTACTTC
TRBD2,TRBV11-2,once,TRBJ2-7,CASSLLADSNYEQYF,TGTGCCAGCAGCTTACTAGCGGACTCAAACTACGAGCAGTACTTC
TRBD1,TRBV6-5,NA,TRBJ1-5,CASSRTGGAGQPQHF,TGTGCCAGCAGCCGGACAGGGGGCGCGGGTCAGCCCCAGCATTTT
TRBD2,TRBV5-4,NA,TRBJ2-1,CASSLDLLAGSSYNEQFF,TGTGCCAGCAGCTTGGATCTTCTAGCGGGCAGCTCCTACAATGAGCAGTTCTTC
TRBD2,TRBV11-3,NA,TRBJ2-3,CASSLGQRESTDTQYF,TGTGCCAGCAGCTTAGGGCAGCGGGAGAGCACAGATACGCAGTATTTT
NA,TRBV2,NA,TRBJ1-5,CASSEMGGNQPQHF,TGTGCCAGCAGTGAAATGGGGGGGAATCAGCCCCAGCATTTT